The clone carrying this T cell receptor beta chain showed up many times. What it recognizes is unknown. The sample is drawn from a study of T-cell reconstitution after alpha-beta-depleted transplantation in children. The study, taken as a whole, reports: Day-60 TCRbeta diversity that was high in some patients was derived from surviving recipient T cells and thymic progenitors. Hyperexpanded clones declined; after one year, newly produced T cells mostly supplied diversity. Reports say that about two months after transplant, the alpha-beta T cells came out of several hundred graft clones that had expanded.

The TCRbeta library incorporated unique molecular identifiers. TCRdb analysed the PCR reads with MiXCR anew, one entry per CDR3 protein. The sample records approximately 240,000 distinct CDR3 sequences, approximately 10% being singletons. Germline assignment: CDR1 DFQATT and CDR2 SNEGSKA (reference sequence). J gave up 4 bases and V 6 bases, and 7 bases lay outside the gene matches. The CDR3 is made up of 13 amino acids. The sequencing here drew on PBMCs, taken before TCRalphabeta/CD19-depleted stem cell transplant. The chain combines TRBV20-1 with TRBJ2-5, with 8 bases that match TRBD1. The sequence came from a child in the first two years of life with acute myeloid leukemia, due to receive a stem cell transplant. The CDR3 DNA reads TGCAGTGCAATCAGGGGGCAGGGAGAGACCCAGTACTTC. Translation: CSAIRGQGETQYF.